This T cell receptor beta chain appears in the sequencing data of a study of cytomegalovirus exposure and HLA in healthy donors. Some clones are missing from TCRdb's copy, which holds only in-frame ones; the method was immunoSEQ multiplex PCR. The repertoire holds 100,000 to 130,000 clones, with over 75% as singletons. Germline CDR1 SQVTM, CDR2 ANQGSEA. CDR3 size: 13 residues. The J segment lost 7 bases and the V segment lost 0 bases, leaving 5 bases of the junction unmatched. The sequence derives from a woman aged 18-29 years in good health and CMV-seronegative. The sample taken for sequencing was PBMCs. This rearrangement joins TRBV29-1 to TRBJ2-5, with 7 bases aligning to TRBD2. CDR3 protein: CSVEEGGLGTQYF. DNA for the CDR3: TGCAGCGTTGAAGAGGGAGGGTTGGGGACCCAGTACTTC.